Below, 3 T cell receptor beta chains from the same sample are listed, as sequenced in a study of cytomegalovirus exposure and HLA in healthy donors. Primers included in the PCR were 60 Vbeta and 13 Jbeta primers. This table comes from immunoSEQ multiplex PCR, and its TCRdb copy is limited to in-frame clones, with some not included. The sample shows 120,000 to 150,000 clones, less than 85% of them seen only once. Sequenced sample: PBMCs. The receptors here all came from a man between 40 and 49 years old in good health and CMV-seronegative.

The CDR3 sequence is CASSPPIAGYNEQFF. CDR3 sequence (DNA): TGTGCCAGCAGTCCGCCCATTGCCGGTTACAATGAGCAGTTCTTC. The chain uses TRBV6-5 and TRBJ2-1; D gene ambiguous. Trimming pared 5 bases from V and 4 bases from J, leaving 15 bases between. This CDR3 region has 15 residues. Germline CDR1 and CDR2: MNHEY and SVGAGI.

This clone came up a few times. This chain joins TRBV19 and TRBJ1-5; D is perhaps TRBD1 (5 bases). The CDR3 has 14 residues. Germline values: CDR1 LNHDA, CDR2 SQIVND (reference sequence). The V and J ends lost 5 bases and 4 bases respectively, with 12 bases between them. The CDR3, as DNA: TGTGCCAGTAGTCTGGGGGGGGGAAATCAGCCCCAGCATTTT. Amino acid sequence: CASSLGGGNQPQHF.

This clone has a single count. A junction boundary mismatches the germline segment, possibly from a read error. The rearrangement joins TRBV7-2 to TRBJ2-6, with a possible D match to TRBD1 (5 bases). CDR3 length: 15 amino acids. CDR1 SGHTA and CDR2 FQGNSA come from the germline V gene. The chain's CDR3 is CASSSGPSGANGLTF. The CDR3 DNA reads TGTGCCAGCAGCTCTGGTCCGTCTGGGGCCAACGGCCTGACTTTC. The complete variable domain, with remaining parts taken from reference TRBV7-2 and TRBJ2-6, reads GAGVSQSPSNKVTEKGKDVELRCDPISGHTALYWYRQSLGQGLEFLIYFQGNSAPDKSGLPSDRFSAERTGGSVSTLTIQRTQQEDSAVYLCASSSGPSGANGLTFGAGSRLTVL.